A single sample is the source of the 28 T cell receptor beta chains below, sequenced in a study of blood T cell repertoires in COVID-19. The table came from immunoSEQ multiplex PCR; TCRdb's copy has only in-frame clones and leaves some out. There are fewer than 250,000 clones in the sample; around 84% occur only once, and about 20% lies in the top ten. Sequenced sample: peripheral blood. Receptor source: a man aged 30-40 years with active or convalescent COVID-19.

The chain couples TRBV3-1 (or the pseudogene TRBV3-2) to TRBJ1-5; tentatively, D is TRBD1 (6 bases). Germline values: CDR1 LGHDT, CDR2 YNNKEL (reference sequence). V dropped 3 bases and J dropped 7 bases, with 13 bases sitting between them. This CDR3 region has 14 residues. CDR3 loop: CASSHNFQGQPQHF. The CDR3 DNA sequence: TGTGCCAGCAGCCACAATTTCCAGGGGCAGCCCCAGCATTTT.

This sequence joins TRBV7-9 and TRBJ1-2; TRBD1 matches 10 bases. Germline V gene lookup returns CDR1 SEHNR and CDR2 FQNEAQ (reference sequence). The CDR3 runs 14 residues. V lost 5 bases and J lost 8; bases outside the gene matches: 8. The CDR3 region has the DNA TGTGCCAGCAGCCGGGGACAGGGGATGTCCGGCTACACCTTC. This sequence encodes CASSRGQGMSGYTF.

The chain uses TRBV27 and TRBJ2-1; TRBD2 matches 12 bases. V shed 8 bases, J shed 6 bases, and the junction held 11 bases outside the gene matches. The CDR3 contains 16 residues. Per the germline V gene, CDR1 is MNHEY and CDR2 is SMNVEV (reference sequence). CDR3 residues: CASWAASGRGGNEQFF. DNA for the CDR3: TGTGCCAGCTGGGCGGCTAGCGGGAGGGGGGGCAATGAGCAGTTCTTC.

The V gene is TRBV7-8, the J gene TRBJ1-6; D gene uncertain. Trimming removed 3 bases at V and 6 bases at J, with 15 bases between. Germline V CDR1 and CDR2: SGHVS, FQNEAQ. The CDR3 is 16 residues long. CDR3 region: CASSFGSTSGNSPLHF. CDR3 bases: TGTGCCAGCAGCTTTGGATCTACATCGGGTAATTCACCCCTCCACTTT.

The count of this clone is one. V gene TRBV6-5 combines with J gene TRBJ2-7; weak D call: TRBD1 (5 bases). V was pared by 6 bases and J by 2 bases, with 14 bases between. The CDR3 is 14 residues long. Germline V gene sequence: CDR1 MNHEY, CDR2 SVGAGI. The CDR3 DNA sequence: TGTGCCAGCAGCCGCCCCCCAGGGACCTACGAGCAGTACTTC. Protein: CASSRPPGTYEQYF.

The chain carries TRBV5-1 and TRBJ1-5; 8 positions match TRBD1. Per germline, CDR1 SGHRS and CDR2 YFSETQ. The CDR3 contains 15 residues. V dropped 4 bases and J dropped 1; count of bases not matched to a gene: 4. The CDR3 DNA is TGCGCCAGCAGCCTGACAGGGGTGAGCAATCAGCCCCAGCATTTT. Translation gives CASSLTGVSNQPQHF.

The genes are TRBV30 and TRBJ2-1; the D is unclear. Germline loops: CDR1 GTSNPN, CDR2 SVGIG (reference sequence). The V end lost 1 base, the J end lost 0 bases, and 7 bases lay between the germline ends. This CDR3 spans 14 amino acids. CDR3 coding DNA: TGTGCCTGGAGTGCGAGAAGCTCCTACAATGAGCAGTTCTTC. Translation: CAWSARSSYNEQFF.

CDR3 bases: TGTGCCAGCAGCCCTCGACAGAGCCTCGGCATTCAGTACTTC. Translating gives CASSPRQSLGIQYF. The chain joins TRBV7-2 to TRBJ2-4, with D maybe TRBD1 (5 bases). Per germline, CDR1 SGHTA and CDR2 FQGNSA. CDR3 size: 14 residues. V shed 5 bases and J shed 9 bases, with 17 bases lying between them.

V usage is TRBV28 and J usage is TRBJ2-6, with 7 bases fitting TRBD2. Looked up from germline, CDR1 is MDHEN and CDR2 is SYDVKM. The V gene end was trimmed by 6 bases and the J gene end by 4 bases; junction bases not matched to a gene: 9. This CDR3 has 16 residues. The CDR3 DNA reads as TGTGCCAGCAGCCCCCCGGGGGGTAACGGGGCCAACGTCCTGACTTTC. It is translated as CASSPPGGNGANVLTF. Combining the CDR3 with reference TRBV28 and TRBJ2-6 gives the whole variable domain DVKVTQSSRYLVKRTGEKVFLECVQDMDHENMFWYRQDPGLGLRLIYFSYDVKMKEKGDIPEGYSVSREKKERFSLILESASTNQTSMYLCASSPPGGNGANVLTFGAGSRLTVL.

The chain uses TRBV6-1 and TRBJ1-6; D is undetermined. Germline V gives CDR1 MNHNS, CDR2 SASEGT. This CDR3 comprises 12 residues. With 0 bases removed from V and 10 bases from J, the gap between germline ends came to 4 bases. The CDR3 DNA reads as TGTGCCAGCAGTGAAGCGCGGTCACCCCTCCACTTT. Translated: CASSEARSPLHF.

V is TRBV28 and J is TRBJ2-7, with 9 positions matching TRBD2. The ends lost 10 bases at V and 4 bases at J; junction bases unmatched: 14. The CDR3 spans 15 residues. Germline V gene data show CDR1 as MDHEN and CDR2 as SYDVKM. This CDR3 is CATIFPTSGRYEQYF. The CDR3 DNA is TGTGCCACCATTTTTCCGACTAGCGGAAGATACGAGCAGTACTTC.

The chain carries TRBV5-1 and TRBJ2-7, with TRBD1 identical over 8 bases. With 4 bases clipped from V and 7 bases from J, the junction kept 13 bases outside the gene matches. Per germline, CDR1 SGHRS and CDR2 YFSETQ. The CDR3 runs 15 residues. CDR3 coding DNA: TGCGCCAGCAGCATGGGCCCCAGGGGGCAGGGGGAGCAGTACTTC. It encodes CASSMGPRGQGEQYF.

The count of this clone is one. This chain connects TRBV27 to TRBJ1-6; D gene ambiguous. The length of the CDR3 is 16 residues. CDR1 and CDR2 from the germline V gene are MNHEY and SMNVEV (reference sequence). V gave up 3 bases and J gave up 9 bases, with 18 bases separating them. CDR3 nucleotides: TGTGCCAGCAGTTTTTTTTCGTCCGGGAGCGGTTCACCCCTCCACTTT. Its translation is CASSFFSSGSGSPLHF.

The chain carries TRBV28 and TRBJ2-7; D is perhaps TRBD2 (6 bases). This CDR3 comprises 12 residues. Looked up from germline, CDR1 is MDHEN and CDR2 is SYDVKM. V was clipped by 6 bases and J by 6 bases, with 12 bases between them. CDR3 sequence reads: CASSRVGGEQYF. Here the CDR3 DNA reads TGTGCCAGCAGCCGGGTGGGGGGCGAGCAGTACTTC.

J is TRBJ2-2 and V is TRBV5-1, with D possibly TRBD2 on 5 matching bases. The V gene lost 2 bases and the J gene lost 7 bases, with 9 bases spanning the gap. Germline V gene data show CDR1 as SGHRS and CDR2 as YFSETQ. CDR3 length: 13 amino acids. The CDR3 is CASSFVGSGELFF. CDR3 nucleotides: TGCGCCAGCAGCTTCGTAGGGAGCGGGGAGCTGTTTTTT. Full variable domain (outside the CDR3, taken from reference TRBV5-1 and TRBJ2-2): KAGVTQTPRYLIKTRGQQVTLSCSPISGHRSVSWYQQTPGQGLQFLFEYFSETQRNKGNFPGRFSGRQFSNSRSEMNVSTLELGDSALYLCASSFVGSGELFFGEGSRLTVL.

The V gene is TRBV2, the J gene TRBJ1-2, with a possible D match to TRBD1 (5 bases). Trimming pared 3 bases from V and 0 bases from J, leaving 5 bases between. The CDR3 extends over 13 amino acids. CDR1 is SNHLY, CDR2 FYNNEI, per germline. The DNA of the CDR3 is TGTGCCAGCAGTGAGACAGCTAACTATGGCTACACCTTC. This gives the protein CASSETANYGYTF.

The rearrangement uses TRBV6-6 and TRBJ1-5; tentatively, D is TRBD1 (5 bases). The CDR3 has 16 residues. The V end was cut by 2 bases, the J end by 3 bases, with 14 bases between. The V gene's germline CDR1 is MNHNY and CDR2 SVGAGI (reference sequence). CDR3 in amino acids: CASSYRRQHDNQPQHF. The CDR3 DNA is TGTGCCAGCAGTTACCGTCGACAGCATGACAATCAGCCCCAGCATTTT.

J is TRBJ2-7 and V is TRBV6-5; 9 nucleotides align to TRBD2. The CDR3 spans 14 residues. The ends lost 2 bases at V and 4 bases at J; junction bases unmatched: 3. The germline V gene encodes CDR1 MNHEY and CDR2 SVGAGI. CDR3 DNA sequence: TGTGCCAGCAGTTACGCTAGCGGGACTTACGAGCAGTACTTC. Translation gives CASSYASGTYEQYF.

This chain uses TRBV4-3 with TRBJ2-5, with 10 bases lining up with TRBD1. V was clipped by 1 base and J by 5 bases; unmatched bases: 4. There are 15 residues in the CDR3. Germline lookup yields CDR1 LGHNA and CDR2 YSLEER. In nucleotides, the CDR3 is TGCGCCAGCAGCCAAGGGACAGGGGGATGGGAGACCCAGTACTTC. Protein: CASSQGTGGWETQYF.

The chain carries TRBV19 and TRBJ2-3, with 11 positions matching TRBD1. This CDR3 spans 18 amino acids. V shed 3 bases, J shed 6 bases, and the junction held 14 bases outside the gene matches. Germline assignment: CDR1 LNHDA and CDR2 SQIVND (reference sequence). The CDR3 nucleotides are TGTGCCAGTAGTATCCCGGGCGGAGGGACAGGGGGAGGGGATACGCAGTATTTT. It yields the protein CASSIPGGGTGGGDTQYF.

The chain recombines TRBV6-5 with TRBJ2-2, with 8 bases that match TRBD2. Germline V gives CDR1 MNHEY, CDR2 SVGAGI. V shed 6 bases and J 7 bases; nucleotides not matched to a gene: 10. There are 15 residues in the CDR3. The DNA for the CDR3 is TGTGCCAGCAGGAGAAGCGGGAGCGTGGGCGGGGAGCTGTTTTTT. This gives the protein CASRRSGSVGGELFF.

The chain recombines TRBV28 with TRBJ1-2; D is undetermined. Germline loops: CDR1 MDHEN, CDR2 SYDVKM. V was cut by 6 bases and J by 8 bases, with 13 bases left in between. The CDR3 spans 12 residues. CDR3 nucleotides: TGTGCCAGCAGCCGAAACGAAGAGGGCTACACCTTC. Protein sequence: CASSRNEEGYTF.

The chain is built from TRBV15 and TRBJ2-3, with 14 bases identical to TRBD2. The V gene end was trimmed by 5 bases and the J gene end by 2 bases; junction bases not matched to a gene: 6. The germline gives CDR1 LNHNV, CDR2 YYDKDF (reference sequence). The CDR3 runs 17 residues. CDR3 bases: TGTGCCACCAGCTCCCAGGGACTAGCGGGGGCCACAGATACGCAGTATTTT. Its translation: CATSSQGLAGATDTQYF.

The rearrangement joins TRBV4-2 to TRBJ2-3; TRBD2 agrees at 7 bases. Germline values: CDR1 LGHNA, CDR2 YNFKEQ. The junction had 7 bases not matched to a gene; V was cut back by 7 bases and J by 3 bases. This CDR3 has 14 residues. DNA of the CDR3: TGTGCCAGCACCCGGGGCGGGAGAACAGATACGCAGTATTTT. This gives the protein CASTRGGRTDTQYF.

The chain joins TRBV6-6 to TRBJ2-7; 8 nucleotides line up with TRBD1. This CDR3 is 14 amino acids long. Germline values: CDR1 MNHNY, CDR2 SVGAGI (reference sequence). With V trimmed by 6 bases and J by 5 bases, 9 bases remained unmatched. CDR3 amino acids: CASRVDRGFDEQYF. CDR3 bases: TGTGCCAGCAGGGTTGACAGGGGCTTCGACGAGCAGTACTTC.

The genes are TRBV14 and TRBJ2-7; 8 bases agree with TRBD2. V gave up 2 bases and J gave up 0 bases; unmatched junction bases: 3. CDR1 SGHDN and CDR2 FVKESK come from the germline V gene. The CDR3 is made up of 15 amino acids. The CDR3 nucleotides are TGTGCCAGCAGCCAAACTAGCGGCCTCTCCTACGAGCAGTACTTC. Its translation: CASSQTSGLSYEQYF.

The genes are TRBV7-2 and TRBJ1-3, with TRBD1 identical over 7 bases. CDR3 size: 16 residues. V shed 3 bases and J 2 bases; nucleotides not matched to a gene: 7. CDR1 is SGHTA, CDR2 FQGNSA, per germline. The CDR3 reads CASSFTGAKTGNTIYF. CDR3 sequence (DNA): TGTGCCAGCAGCTTTACAGGGGCAAAAACTGGAAACACCATATATTTT. The full variable domain, with the rest looked up from reference TRBV7-2 and TRBJ1-3, is GAGVSQSPSNKVTEKGKDVELRCDPISGHTALYWYRQSLGQGLEFLIYFQGNSAPDKSGLPSDRFSAERTGGSVSTLTIQRTQQEDSAVYLCASSFTGAKTGNTIYFGEGSWLTVV.

The J gene is TRBJ1-2, the V gene TRBV11-2; D is possibly TRBD1 (6 bases). The CDR3 is 13 residues long. Germline loops: CDR1 SGHAT, CDR2 FQNNGV. V lost 5 bases to trimming and J lost 3 bases, with 10 bases between them. DNA for the CDR3: TGTGCCAGCAGCGAAACAGGGTACTATGGCTACACCTTC. Amino acids: CASSETGYYGYTF.